Below are 14 T cell receptor beta chains sequenced from a single sample in a study of blood T cell repertoires in COVID-19. Repertoires were generated with immunoSEQ multiplex PCR, while TCRdb's copy carries only in-frame clones and drops some. The table includes tens of thousands of clones, 88% detected once. Sequencing was done on a sample of peripheral blood. The receptor source for this set is a human donor with active COVID-19. The donor label of this sample is uncertain.

The chain links TRBV18 to TRBJ2-2; TRBD1 matches 8 bases. With 4 bases clipped from V and 1 base from J, the junction kept 8 bases outside the gene matches. The length of the CDR3 is 17 residues. From germline, CDR1 is KGHSH and CDR2 LQKENI. CDR3 loop: CASSLIAGTGNTGELFF. The DNA for the CDR3 is TGTGCCAGCTCACTAATTGCCGGGACAGGGAACACCGGGGAGCTGTTTTTT. Together with reference TRBV18 and TRBJ2-2, the CDR3 gives the full variable domain: NAGVMQNPRHLVRRRGQEARLRCSPMKGHSHVYWYRQLPEEGLKFMVYLQKENIIDESGMPKERFSAEFPKEGPSILRIQQVVRGDSAAYFCASSLIAGTGNTGELFFGEGSRLTVL.

The gene calls are TRBV9 and TRBJ2-7; 10 bases are shared with TRBD1. The CDR3 covers 16 residues. Germline loops: CDR1 SGDLS, CDR2 YYNGEE. V trimming: 3 bases; J trimming: 3 bases; junction bases outside the gene matches: 9. The chain's CDR3 is CASSATPGTGDYEQYF. In DNA, the CDR3 is TGTGCCAGCAGCGCCACCCCCGGGACAGGGGACTACGAGCAGTACTTC.

This clone came up once. The chain employs TRBV5-4 and TRBJ1-2, with D possibly matching TRBD1 (5 bases). V was pared by 2 bases and J by 6 bases, with 17 bases between. Germline V gives CDR1 SGHNT, CDR2 YYREEE (reference sequence). The CDR3 totals 15 residues. In nucleotides, the CDR3 is TGTGCCAGCAGCTTTCCACAGGAGAAAACTCATGGCTACACCTTC. The encoded protein is CASSFPQEKTHGYTF.

The V gene is TRBV6-6, the J gene TRBJ2-3, with 8 bases fitting TRBD1. From germline, CDR1 is MNHNY and CDR2 SVGAGI (reference sequence). The junction had 11 bases not matched to a gene; V was cut back by 6 bases and J by 3 bases. The CDR3 is made up of 16 amino acids. CDR3 nucleotides: TGTGCCAGCAGGCCTCTGACAGGACAGGGAACAGATACGCAGTATTTT. It encodes CASRPLTGQGTDTQYF.

This clone has just a few counts. The V gene is TRBV4-3, the J gene TRBJ2-4; 9 bases are shared with TRBD1. Trimming cost V 4 bases and J 1 base; bases outside gene matches: 5. CDR3 length: 16 residues. Germline lookup yields CDR1 LGHNA and CDR2 YSLEER. The CDR3 bases are TGCGCCAGCAGCCCGCGACAGGGGGGGGCCAAAAACATTCAGTACTTC. It codes for CASSPRQGGAKNIQYF.

V gene TRBV5-8 combines with J gene TRBJ2-6; 7 bases match TRBD1. CDR3 size: 16 residues. J was trimmed by 0 bases and V by 7 bases; bases with no gene match: 7. CDR1 is SGHTS, CDR2 YDEGEE, per germline. DNA for the CDR3: TGTGCCAGCCGGGACAGAGAACGCTCTGGGGCCAACGTCCTGACTTTC. Translating it yields CASRDRERSGANVLTF.

This chain uses TRBV7-9 with TRBJ2-1, with 12 positions matching TRBD2. The CDR3 totals 13 residues. Germline V gives CDR1 SEHNR, CDR2 FQNEAQ (reference sequence). Trimming took 8 bases from V and 6 from J; bases not matched to a gene: 2. This chain's CDR3 is CASLAGGLNEQFF. In DNA form, the CDR3 reads TGTGCCAGCCTAGCGGGAGGGCTCAATGAGCAGTTCTTC. The whole variable domain, remainder taken from reference TRBV7-9 and TRBJ2-1, is DTGVSQNPRHKITKRGQNVTFRCDPISEHNRLYWYRQTLGQGPEFLTYFQNEAQLEKSRLLSDRFSAERPKGSFSTLEIQRTEQGDSAMYLCASLAGGLNEQFFGPGTRLTVL.

The chain joins TRBV7-6 to TRBJ2-1; 10 positions match TRBD2. The junction had 11 bases not matched to a gene; V was cut back by 0 bases and J by 3 bases. The CDR3 length is 19 residues. Germline CDR1 reads SGHVS; CDR2 reads FNYEAQ. As DNA, the CDR3 is TGTGCCAGCAGCTTAGCGCCAGGAGCGGGAGGGCCTGGCTACAATGAGCAGTTCTTC. It is translated as CASSLAPGAGGPGYNEQFF.

This clone was recorded only once. V usage is TRBV2 and J usage is TRBJ2-7; D unresolved. The CDR3 runs to 15 residues. CDR1 SNHLY and CDR2 FYNNEI come from the germline V gene. V lost 0 bases to trimming and J lost 12 bases, with 21 bases between them. The CDR3 is CASSEARGLVAQAYF. The CDR3 region has the DNA TGTGCCAGCAGTGAAGCGCGTGGTTTGGTCGCTCAGGCGTACTTC.

The chain carries TRBV19 and TRBJ1-2, with 10 nucleotides matching TRBD1. Germline V gives CDR1 LNHDA, CDR2 SQIVND (reference sequence). Trimming at V came to 9 bases and at J to 5 bases, leaving 6 bases not matched to a gene. CDR3 length equals 13 residues. CDR3 loop: CASQTGGEYGYTF. CDR3 sequence (DNA): TGTGCCAGCCAGACAGGGGGCGAATATGGCTACACCTTC.

The chain carries TRBV18 and TRBJ2-3; 10 bases align to TRBD2. V was pared by 8 bases and J by 6 bases, with 11 bases of the junction left unmatched. From germline, CDR1 is KGHSH and CDR2 LQKENI. The CDR3 totals 15 residues. The CDR3 bases are TGTGCCAGCGGATTTGGGCTAGCGGGAGCCGATACGCAGTATTTT. This gives the protein CASGFGLAGADTQYF.

The rearrangement joins TRBV7-3 to TRBJ2-5; D may be TRBD2 (5 bases). This CDR3 is built from 14 residues. Germline-derived CDR1 and CDR2 are SGHTA and FQGTGA. Trimming cost V 2 bases and J 5 bases, with 12 bases left between them. CDR3 nucleotide sequence: TGTGCCAGCAGCTTACTCCCGGGAAGCGAGACCCAGTACTTC. Protein: CASSLLPGSETQYF.

The CDR3 region is CASSDRVGDYGYTF. CDR3 nucleotides: TGTGCCAGCAGTGACAGGGTAGGAGATTATGGCTACACCTTC. The chain joins TRBV6-1 to TRBJ1-2, with a tentative D call TRBD1 (5 bases). The CDR3 length is 14 residues. Trimming removed 3 bases from V and 5 bases from J, with 13 bases in between. Germline V gives CDR1 MNHNS, CDR2 SASEGT.

This chain connects TRBV28 to TRBJ2-1; TRBD2 might be the D (6 bases). The length of the CDR3 is 14 residues. CDR1 and CDR2 from the germline V gene are MDHEN and SYDVKM. V lost 2 bases and J 6 bases, leaving 11 bases between the germline ends. The CDR3 DNA reads as TGTGCCAGCAGTTTAGTTGGGACTCCCAATGAGCAGTTCTTC. Its translation: CASSLVGTPNEQFF.